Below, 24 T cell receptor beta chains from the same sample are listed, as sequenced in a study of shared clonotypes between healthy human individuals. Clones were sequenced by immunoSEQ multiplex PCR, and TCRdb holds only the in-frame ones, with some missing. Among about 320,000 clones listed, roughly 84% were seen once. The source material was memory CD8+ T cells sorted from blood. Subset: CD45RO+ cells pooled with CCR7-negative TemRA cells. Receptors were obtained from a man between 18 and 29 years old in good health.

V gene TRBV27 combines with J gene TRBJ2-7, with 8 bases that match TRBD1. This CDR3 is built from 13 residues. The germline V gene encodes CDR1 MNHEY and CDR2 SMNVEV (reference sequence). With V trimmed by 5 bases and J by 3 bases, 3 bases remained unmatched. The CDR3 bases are TGTGCCAGCAGTCCGGACAGGGTCTACGAGCAGTACTTC. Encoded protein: CASSPDRVYEQYF.

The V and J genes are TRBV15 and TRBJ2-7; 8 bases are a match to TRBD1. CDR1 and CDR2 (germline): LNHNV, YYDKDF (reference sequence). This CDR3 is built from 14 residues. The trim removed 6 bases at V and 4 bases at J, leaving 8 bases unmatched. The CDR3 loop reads CATSNRDRTYEQYF. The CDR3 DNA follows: TGTGCCACCAGTAATCGGGACAGGACATACGAGCAGTACTTC.

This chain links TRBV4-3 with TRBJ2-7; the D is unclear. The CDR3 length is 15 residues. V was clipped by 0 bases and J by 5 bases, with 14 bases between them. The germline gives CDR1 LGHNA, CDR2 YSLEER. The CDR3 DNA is TGCGCCAGCAGCCAAGATTCTGACCTTGGGGACGAGCAGTACTTC. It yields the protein CASSQDSDLGDEQYF.

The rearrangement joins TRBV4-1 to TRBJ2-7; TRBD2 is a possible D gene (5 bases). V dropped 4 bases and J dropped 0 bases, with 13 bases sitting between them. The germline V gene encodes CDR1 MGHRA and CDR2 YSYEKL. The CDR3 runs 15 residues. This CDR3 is CASSRTPRDSYEQYF. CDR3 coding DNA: TGCGCCAGCAGCCGTACACCCCGGGACTCCTACGAGCAGTACTTC.

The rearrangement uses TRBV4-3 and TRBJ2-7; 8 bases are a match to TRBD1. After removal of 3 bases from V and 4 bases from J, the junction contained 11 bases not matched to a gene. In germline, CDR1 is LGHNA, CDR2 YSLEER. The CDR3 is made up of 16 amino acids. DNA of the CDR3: TGCGCCAGCAGCCAGTACCCCCCGGACAGGGCTTACGAGCAGTACTTC. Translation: CASSQYPPDRAYEQYF.

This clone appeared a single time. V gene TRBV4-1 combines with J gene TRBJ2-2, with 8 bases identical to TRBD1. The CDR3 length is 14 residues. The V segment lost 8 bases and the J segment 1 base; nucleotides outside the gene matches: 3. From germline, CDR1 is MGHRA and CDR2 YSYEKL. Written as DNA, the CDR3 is TGCGCCAGCGGCGGGACAGGGAACACCGGGGAGCTGTTTTTT. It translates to CASGGTGNTGELFF.

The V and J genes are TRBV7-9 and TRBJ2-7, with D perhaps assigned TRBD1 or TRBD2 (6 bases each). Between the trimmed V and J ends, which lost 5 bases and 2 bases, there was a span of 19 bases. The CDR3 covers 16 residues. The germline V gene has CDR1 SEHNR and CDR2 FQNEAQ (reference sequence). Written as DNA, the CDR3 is TGTGCCAGCAGCGAGGGGGGTATGACCCCCACCTACGAGCAGTACTTC. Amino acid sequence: CASSEGGMTPTYEQYF.

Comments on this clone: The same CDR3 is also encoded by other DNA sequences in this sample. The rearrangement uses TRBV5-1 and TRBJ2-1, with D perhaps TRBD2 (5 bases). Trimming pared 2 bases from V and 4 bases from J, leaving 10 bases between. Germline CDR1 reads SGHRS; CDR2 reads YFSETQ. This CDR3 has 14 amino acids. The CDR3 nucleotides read TGCGCCAGCAGCTTAAGCGGCCCTTACAATGAGCAGTTCTTC. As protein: CASSLSGPYNEQFF.

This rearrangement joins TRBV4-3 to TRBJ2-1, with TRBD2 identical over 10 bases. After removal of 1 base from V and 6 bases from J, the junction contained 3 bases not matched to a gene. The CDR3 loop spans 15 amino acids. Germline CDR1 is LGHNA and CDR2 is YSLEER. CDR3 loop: CASSQGTSGPNEQFF. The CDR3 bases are TGCGCCAGCAGCCAAGGGACTAGCGGTCCCAATGAGCAGTTCTTC.

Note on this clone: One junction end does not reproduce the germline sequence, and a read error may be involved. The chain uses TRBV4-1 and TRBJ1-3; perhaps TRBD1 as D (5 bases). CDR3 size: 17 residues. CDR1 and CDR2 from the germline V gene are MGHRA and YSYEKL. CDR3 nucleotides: TGCGCCAGCAGCGAAGAATTTCACCAGGGCTCTGGAAACACCATATATTTT. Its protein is CASSEEFHQGSGNTIYF.

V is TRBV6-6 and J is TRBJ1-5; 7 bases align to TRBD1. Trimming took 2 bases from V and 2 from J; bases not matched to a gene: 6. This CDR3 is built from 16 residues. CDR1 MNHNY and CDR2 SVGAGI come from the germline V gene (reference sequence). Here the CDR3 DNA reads TGTGCCAGCAGTTACCTTGGGACAGCTCGCAATCAGCCCCAGCATTTT. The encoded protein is CASSYLGTARNQPQHF.

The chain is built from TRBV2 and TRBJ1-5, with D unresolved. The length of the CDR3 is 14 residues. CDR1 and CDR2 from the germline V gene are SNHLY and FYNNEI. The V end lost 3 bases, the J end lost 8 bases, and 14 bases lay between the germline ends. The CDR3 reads CASSEHGPREPQHF. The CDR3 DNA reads TGTGCCAGCAGTGAGCATGGGCCGAGGGAGCCCCAGCATTTT.

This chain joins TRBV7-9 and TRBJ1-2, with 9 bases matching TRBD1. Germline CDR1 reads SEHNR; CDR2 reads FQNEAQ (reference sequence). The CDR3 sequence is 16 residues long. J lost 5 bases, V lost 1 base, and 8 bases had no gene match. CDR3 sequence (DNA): TGTGCCAGCAGCTTAGGACCGACCGGGACAGGGTATGGCTACACCTTC. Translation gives CASSLGPTGTGYGYTF.

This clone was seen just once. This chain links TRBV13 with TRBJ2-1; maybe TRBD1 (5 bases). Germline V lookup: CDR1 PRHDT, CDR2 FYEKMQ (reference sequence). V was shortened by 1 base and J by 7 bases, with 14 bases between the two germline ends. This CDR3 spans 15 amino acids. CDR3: CASSLEAGSGNEQFF. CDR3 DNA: TGTGCCAGCAGCTTAGAAGCAGGGTCTGGGAATGAGCAGTTCTTC.

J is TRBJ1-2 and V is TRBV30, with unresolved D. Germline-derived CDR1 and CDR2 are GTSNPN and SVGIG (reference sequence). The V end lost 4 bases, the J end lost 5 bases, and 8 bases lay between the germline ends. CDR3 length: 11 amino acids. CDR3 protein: CAWNGGYGYTF. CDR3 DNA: TGTGCCTGGAATGGCGGATATGGCTACACCTTC.

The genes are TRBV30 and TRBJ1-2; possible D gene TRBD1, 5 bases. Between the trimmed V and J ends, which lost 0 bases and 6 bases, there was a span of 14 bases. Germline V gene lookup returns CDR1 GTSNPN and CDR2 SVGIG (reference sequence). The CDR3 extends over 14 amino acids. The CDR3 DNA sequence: TGTGCCTGGAGTGTACTTGACAGTATTCATGGCTACACCTTC. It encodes CAWSVLDSIHGYTF. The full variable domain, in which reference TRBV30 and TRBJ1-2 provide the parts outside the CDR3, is SQTIHQWPATLVQPVGSPLSLECTVEGTSNPNLYWYRQAAGRGLQLLFYSVGIGQISSEVPQNLSASRPQDRQFILSSKKLLLSDSGFYLCAWSVLDSIHGYTFGSGTRLTVV.

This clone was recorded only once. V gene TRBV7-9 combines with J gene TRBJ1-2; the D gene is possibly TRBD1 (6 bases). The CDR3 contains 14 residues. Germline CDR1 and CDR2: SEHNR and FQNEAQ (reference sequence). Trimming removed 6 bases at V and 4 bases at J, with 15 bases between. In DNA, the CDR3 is TGTGCCAGCAGGGATGGAGGGGGAGGCTATGGCTACACCTTC. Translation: CASRDGGGGYGYTF.

CDR3 in DNA: TGTGCCACCAGAAAAGACAGGTTGAACACTGAAGCTTTCTTT. Translating gives CATRKDRLNTEAFF. The gene calls are TRBV6-6 and TRBJ1-1; TRBD1 is a possible D gene (6 bases). This CDR3 is built from 14 residues. The V gene's germline CDR1 is MNHNY and CDR2 SVGAGI (reference sequence). V was trimmed by 10 bases and J by 0 bases, leaving 15 bases between them.

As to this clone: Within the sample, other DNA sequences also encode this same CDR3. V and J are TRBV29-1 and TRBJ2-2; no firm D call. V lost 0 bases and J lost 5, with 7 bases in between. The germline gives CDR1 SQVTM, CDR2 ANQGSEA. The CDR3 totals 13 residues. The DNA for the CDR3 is TGCAGCGTTGAAGATCTAGGGACCGGGGAGCTGTTTTTT. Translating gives CSVEDLGTGELFF.

CDR3 sequence reads: CASSHYWTGEEKLFF. The CDR3, as DNA: TGCGCCAGCAGCCACTACTGGACAGGGGAGGAAAAACTGTTTTTT. The chain combines TRBV4-1 with TRBJ1-4, with 9 bases lining up with TRBD1. The CDR3 contains 15 residues. The V segment lost 3 bases and the J segment 8 bases; nucleotides outside the gene matches: 7. Germline loops: CDR1 MGHRA, CDR2 YSYEKL.

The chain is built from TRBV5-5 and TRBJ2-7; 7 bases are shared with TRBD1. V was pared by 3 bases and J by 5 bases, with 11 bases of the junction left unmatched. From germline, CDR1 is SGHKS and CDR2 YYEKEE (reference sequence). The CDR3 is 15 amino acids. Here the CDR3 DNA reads TGTGCCAGCAGCTCCCGACAGGGAGCCGGAGACGAGCAGTACTTC. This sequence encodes CASSSRQGAGDEQYF.

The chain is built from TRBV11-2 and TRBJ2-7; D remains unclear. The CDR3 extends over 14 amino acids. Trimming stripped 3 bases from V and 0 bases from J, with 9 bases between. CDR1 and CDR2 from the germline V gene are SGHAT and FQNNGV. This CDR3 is CASSLSGLSYEQYF. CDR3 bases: TGTGCCAGCAGCTTGAGTGGTCTCTCCTACGAGCAGTACTTC.

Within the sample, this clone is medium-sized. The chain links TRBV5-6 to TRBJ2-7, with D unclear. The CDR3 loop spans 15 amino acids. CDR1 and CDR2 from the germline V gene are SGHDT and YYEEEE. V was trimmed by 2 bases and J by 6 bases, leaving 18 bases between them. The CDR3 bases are TGTGCCAGCAGCTTTGGGCCGGCAAGCCCACTCGAGCAGTACTTC. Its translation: CASSFGPASPLEQYF.

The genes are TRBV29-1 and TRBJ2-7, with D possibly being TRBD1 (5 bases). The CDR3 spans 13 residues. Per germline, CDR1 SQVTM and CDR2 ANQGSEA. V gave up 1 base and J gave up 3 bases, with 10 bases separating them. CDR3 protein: CSVEGSRDYEQYF. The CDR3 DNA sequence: TGCAGCGTTGAAGGCTCCAGGGACTACGAGCAGTACTTC.